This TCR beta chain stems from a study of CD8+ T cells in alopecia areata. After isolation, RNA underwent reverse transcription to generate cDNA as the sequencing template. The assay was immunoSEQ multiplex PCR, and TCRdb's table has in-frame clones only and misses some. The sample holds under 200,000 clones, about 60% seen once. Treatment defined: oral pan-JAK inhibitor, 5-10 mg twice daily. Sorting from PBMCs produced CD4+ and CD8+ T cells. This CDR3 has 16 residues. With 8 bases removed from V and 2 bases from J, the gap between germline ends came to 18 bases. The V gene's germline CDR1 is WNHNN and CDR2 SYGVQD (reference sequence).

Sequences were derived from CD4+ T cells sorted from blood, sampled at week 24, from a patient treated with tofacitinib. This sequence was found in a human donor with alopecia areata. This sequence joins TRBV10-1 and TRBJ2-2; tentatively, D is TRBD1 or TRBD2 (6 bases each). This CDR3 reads CASGGIRGANTGELFF. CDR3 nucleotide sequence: TGCGCCAGCGGGGGGATCAGGGGTGCAAACACCGGGGAGCTGTTTTTT.